These 29 T cell receptor beta chains originate from one sample sequenced in a study of a mutant IDH1 vaccine in newly diagnosed glioma. Profiling relied on immunoSEQ multiplex PCR, and the TCRdb table lists in-frame clones only, not all of them. This sample carries tens of thousands of clones, roughly nine tenths of them seen once, and the ten largest clones take over 1.5%. Stated time point: week 35, safety follow-up. The study gave 300 ug of mutant IDH1 20-mer peptide per vaccine dose, with topical imiquimod. What these receptors recognize is not known. Sequencing used PBMCs, obtained from a glioma patient whose treatment included an IDH1 peptide vaccine. These receptors came from a man between 40 and 49 years old with glioma.

The chain couples TRBV18 to TRBJ1-4; D unclear. The germline CDR1 and CDR2 sequences are KGHSH and LQKENI. This CDR3 spans 15 amino acids. The germline V and J ends were trimmed by 0 bases and 4 bases, with 9 bases remaining between them. CDR3 in amino acids: CASSPPGPGNEKLFF. The CDR3, as DNA: TGTGCCAGCTCACCACCAGGCCCGGGTAATGAAAAACTGTTTTTT.

The chain uses TRBV19 and TRBJ1-2, with 11 bases that match TRBD1. This CDR3 is built from 14 residues. Germline-derived CDR1 and CDR2 are LNHDA and SQIVND (reference sequence). Trimming cost V 6 bases and J 8 bases; bases outside gene matches: 8. Here the CDR3 reads CASSPGTGGYGYTF. For the CDR3, the DNA is TGTGCCAGTAGCCCCGGGACAGGGGGATACGGCTACACCTTC.

V and J are TRBV5-1 and TRBJ1-2; possible D gene TRBD1, 5 bases. V lost 4 bases and J lost 3, with 16 bases in between. The CDR3 runs 15 residues. Germline CDR1 is SGHRS and CDR2 is YFSETQ. The CDR3 loop reads CASSGTGALDYGYTF. CDR3 nucleotide sequence: TGCGCCAGCAGCGGGACGGGAGCCTTAGACTATGGCTACACCTTC.

The table lists this clone with a count of one. The chain couples TRBV28 to TRBJ2-1; 10 nucleotides match TRBD2. Trimming cost V 3 bases and J 7 bases; bases outside gene matches: 9. The CDR3 covers 16 residues. CDR1 is MDHEN and CDR2 is SYDVKM in the germline V gene. The CDR3 loop is CASSFAGGLALNEQFF. CDR3 DNA sequence: TGTGCCAGCAGTTTCGCCGGGGGACTAGCGCTAAATGAGCAGTTCTTC.

This rearrangement joins TRBV9 to TRBJ2-1; no firm D call. The germline V and J ends were trimmed by 4 bases and 5 bases, with 10 bases remaining between them. CDR1 SGDLS and CDR2 YYNGEE come from the germline V gene. CDR3 length: 13 residues. CDR3 nucleotide sequence: TGTGCCAGCAGCCCCGGGTCAGACAATGAGCAGTTCTTC. Translation gives CASSPGSDNEQFF. Full variable domain (outside the CDR3, taken from reference TRBV9 and TRBJ2-1): DSGVTQTPKHLITATGQRVTLRCSPRSGDLSVYWYQQSLDQGLQFLIQYYNGEERAKGNILERFSAQQFPDLHSELNLSSLELGDSALYFCASSPGSDNEQFFGPGTRLTVL.

This chain joins TRBV14 and TRBJ2-7; 7 positions agree with TRBD2. Germline CDR1 and CDR2: SGHDN and FVKESK. The CDR3 consists of 16 residues. The ends lost 1 base at V and 0 bases at J; junction bases unmatched: 6. The CDR3 protein is CASSQAWGGSSYEQYF. The DNA for the CDR3 is TGTGCCAGCAGCCAAGCGTGGGGAGGGAGCTCCTACGAGCAGTACTTC.

This clone was found once. J is TRBJ1-3 and V is TRBV19, with unresolved D. The germline V and J ends were trimmed by 7 bases and 3 bases, with 10 bases remaining between them. Germline lookup yields CDR1 LNHDA and CDR2 SQIVND (reference sequence). The CDR3 extends over 13 amino acids. The CDR3 reads CASKLTDGNTIYF. The CDR3 DNA reads TGTGCCAGTAAGTTGACGGATGGAAACACCATATATTTT.

The chain uses TRBV6-6 and TRBJ1-1, with D hard to call. Trimming took 7 bases from V and 6 from J, leaving 9 bases between them. CDR1 and CDR2 from the germline V gene are MNHNY and SVGAGI (reference sequence). The CDR3 totals 11 residues. CDR3 DNA sequence: TGTGCCAGCACCTCCGGCCCTGAAGCTTTCTTT. It encodes CASTSGPEAFF.

The V and J genes are TRBV11-2 and TRBJ1-4; D gene unclear. The CDR3 extends over 14 amino acids. The germline V and J ends were trimmed by 4 bases and 8 bases, with 14 bases remaining between them. Germline V gene sequence: CDR1 SGHAT, CDR2 FQNNGV. CDR3 DNA: TGTGCCAGCAGCTCGGGAGCCGGCGGGGAAAAACTGTTTTTT. It specifies CASSSGAGGEKLFF. Complete variable domain (other parts from reference TRBV11-2 and TRBJ1-4): EAGVAQSPRYKIIEKRQSVAFWCNPISGHATLYWYQQILGQGPKLLIQFQNNGVVDDSQLPKDRFSAERLKGVDSTLKIQPAKLEDSAVYLCASSSGAGGEKLFFGSGTQLSVL.

The chain carries TRBV2 and TRBJ2-7; no clear D. Trimming stripped 4 bases from V and 1 base from J, with 14 bases between. Per the germline V gene, CDR1 is SNHLY and CDR2 is FYNNEI. The CDR3 has 15 residues. The CDR3 DNA follows: TGTGCCAGCAGTGCCGACGCGGTTATGTCCTACGAGCAGTACTTC. Protein: CASSADAVMSYEQYF.

The gene calls are TRBV7-2 and TRBJ2-4; 11 nucleotides agree with TRBD2. Per the germline V gene, CDR1 is SGHTA and CDR2 is FQGNSA. This CDR3 has 17 amino acids. The V gene end was trimmed by 5 bases and the J gene end by 0 bases; junction bases not matched to a gene: 6. CDR3 DNA sequence: TGTGCCAGCAGCCCCCGGACTAGCGGGTTAGCCAAAAACATTCAGTACTTC. Amino acids: CASSPRTSGLAKNIQYF.

The rearrangement uses TRBV7-3 and TRBJ2-3, with TRBD1 matching over 7 bases. Germline CDR1 and CDR2: SGHTA and FQGTGA. The CDR3 contains 15 residues. Trimming took 5 bases from V and 0 from J; bases not matched to a gene: 5. For the CDR3, the DNA is TGTGCCAGCAGCCGGACAGGTATTAGCACAGATACGCAGTATTTT. Its protein is CASSRTGISTDTQYF.

This chain uses TRBV15 with TRBJ2-7; 10 nucleotides agree with TRBD2. CDR1 LNHNV and CDR2 YYDKDF come from the germline V gene (reference sequence). The length of the CDR3 is 18 residues. The ends lost 0 bases at V and 4 bases at J; junction bases unmatched: 12. The CDR3 sequence: CATSRDRISGRPPYEQYF. The CDR3, as DNA: TGTGCCACCAGCAGAGATCGCATTAGCGGGAGGCCTCCTTACGAGCAGTACTTC.

This chain uses TRBV6-1 with TRBJ1-1, with a tentative D call TRBD1 (6 bases). This CDR3 spans 12 amino acids. Germline V CDR1 and CDR2: MNHNS, SASEGT. V gave up 7 bases and J gave up 6 bases, with 12 bases separating them. The CDR3 loop reads CASIKTGPEAFF. CDR3 DNA sequence: TGTGCCAGCATTAAGACAGGCCCTGAAGCTTTCTTT.

This rearrangement joins TRBV18 to TRBJ2-7; D remains ambiguous. CDR3 size: 15 residues. The germline V gene has CDR1 KGHSH and CDR2 LQKENI. The germline V and J ends were trimmed by 3 bases and 4 bases, with 16 bases remaining between them. The CDR3 loop is CASSPLPGPAYEQYF. The CDR3 DNA reads as TGTGCCAGCTCACCTCTCCCTGGCCCGGCGTACGAGCAGTACTTC.

This chain joins TRBV19 and TRBJ2-1, with unresolved D. V was clipped by 4 bases and J by 6 bases, with 7 bases between them. Per germline, CDR1 LNHDA and CDR2 SQIVND (reference sequence). There are 12 residues in the CDR3. The CDR3 loop reads CASSKRFNEQFF. CDR3 in DNA: TGTGCCAGTAGTAAAAGGTTCAATGAGCAGTTCTTC.

V usage is TRBV6-6 and J usage is TRBJ1-5; 7 bases line up with TRBD1. This CDR3 has 15 residues. V gave up 5 bases and J gave up 1 base; unmatched junction bases: 5. CDR1 MNHNY and CDR2 SVGAGI come from the germline V gene (reference sequence). The CDR3 sequence is CASSKAGGSNQPQHF. In DNA, the CDR3 is TGTGCCAGCAGTAAAGCAGGGGGAAGCAATCAGCCCCAGCATTTT.

The chain combines TRBV5-8 with TRBJ2-1; 7 nucleotides match TRBD2. This CDR3 region has 14 residues. The trim removed 2 bases at V and 6 bases at J, leaving 5 bases unmatched. The germline V gene encodes CDR1 SGHTS and CDR2 YDEGEE. The CDR3 DNA reads as TGTGCCAGCAGCTTCGGCGGGAGAGGCAATGAGCAGTTCTTC. Translation gives CASSFGGRGNEQFF.

V usage is TRBV19 and J usage is TRBJ2-7; D possibly corresponds to TRBD2 (6 bases). Trimming removed 10 bases from V and 2 bases from J, with 12 bases in between. This CDR3 region has 12 residues. Germline loops: CDR1 LNHDA, CDR2 SQIVND (reference sequence). This CDR3 is CATRGGAYEQYF. The CDR3 nucleotides read TGTGCCACCAGAGGCGGGGCCTACGAGCAGTACTTC.

In this sample, this clone turned up a few times. This sequence joins TRBV5-5 and TRBJ2-7; D is uncertain. Trimming shortened V by 0 bases and J by 6 bases, and 7 bases separated the two germline ends. This CDR3 is built from 12 residues. Germline V CDR1 and CDR2: SGHKS, YYEKEE (reference sequence). The CDR3 nucleotides are TGTGCCAGCAGCTTGGCAGCGTCCGAGCAGTACTTC. It encodes CASSLAASEQYF.

The rearrangement joins TRBV5-8 to TRBJ2-1; no firm D call. This CDR3 spans 14 amino acids. The germline gives CDR1 SGHTS, CDR2 YDEGEE. V shed 2 bases and J shed 3 bases, with 9 bases lying between them. In DNA form, the CDR3 reads TGTGCCAGCAGCTTCGGTAGCTTCTACAATGAGCAGTTCTTC. This gives the protein CASSFGSFYNEQFF. Full variable domain (rest looked up from reference TRBV5-8 and TRBJ2-1): EAGVTQSPTHLIKTRGQQATLRCSPISGHTSVYWYQQALGLGLQFLLWYDEGEERNRGNFPPRFSGRQFPNYSSELNVNALELEDSALYLCASSFGSFYNEQFFGPGTRLTVL.

This chain uses TRBV4-2 with TRBJ2-7; 9 nucleotides align to TRBD1. V gave up 2 bases and J gave up 2 bases; unmatched junction bases: 4. The CDR3 has 15 amino acids. CDR1 and CDR2 (germline): LGHNA, YNFKEQ. The CDR3 DNA reads TGTGCCAGCAGCCAAATGGGACAGGGAGCCTACGAGCAGTACTTC. It specifies CASSQMGQGAYEQYF.

The gene calls are TRBV5-1 and TRBJ2-7; 7 bases line up with TRBD1. Germline assignment: CDR1 SGHRS and CDR2 YFSETQ. This CDR3 is built from 14 residues. Trimming took 4 bases from V and 0 from J; bases not matched to a gene: 4. This CDR3 reads CASSQDRSSYEQYF. CDR3 coding DNA: TGCGCCAGCAGCCAGGACAGGAGCTCCTACGAGCAGTACTTC.

The chain combines TRBV7-8 with TRBJ2-7; D is unresolved. The CDR3 is 13 residues long. Trimming pared 10 bases from V and 3 bases from J, leaving 16 bases between. Per the germline V gene, CDR1 is SGHVS and CDR2 is FQNEAQ. In DNA form, the CDR3 reads TGTGCCACCACCTGGTTGAACGACTACGAGCAGTACTTC. It specifies CATTWLNDYEQYF.

The rearrangement joins TRBV27 to TRBJ1-2; D unresolved. The V and J ends lost 2 bases and 2 bases respectively, with 12 bases between them. Germline assignment: CDR1 MNHEY and CDR2 SMNVEV (reference sequence). This CDR3 is 15 amino acids long. The CDR3 DNA is TGTGCCAGCAGTTTAGGCAACGGGCGGAACTATGGCTACACCTTC. It specifies CASSLGNGRNYGYTF.

This clone was counted a few times. The rearrangement links TRBV10-2 to TRBJ2-7, with 9 nucleotides matching TRBD2. Losses at the gene ends were 3 bases for V and 3 bases for J; bases not matched to a gene: 6. There are 15 residues in the CDR3. Germline V lookup: CDR1 WSHSY, CDR2 SAAADI. Here the CDR3 reads CASSDKSSGIYEQYF. The CDR3 DNA follows: TGCGCCAGCAGTGATAAGTCTAGCGGGATCTACGAGCAGTACTTC.

The rearrangement uses TRBV6-4 and TRBJ1-1; D uncertain. V gave up 4 bases and J gave up 1 base, with 7 bases separating them. CDR3 length equals 13 residues. Germline V gives CDR1 MRHNA, CDR2 SNTAGT. The DNA for the CDR3 is TGTGCCAGCAGTGTAGCAGAGAACACTGAAGCTTTCTTT. Its translation: CASSVAENTEAFF.

V usage is TRBV29-1 and J usage is TRBJ2-3; D gene uncertain. CDR3 length: 10 residues. Germline V gives CDR1 SQVTM, CDR2 ANQGSEA. The ends were cut back, 5 bases at V and 3 bases at J, with 3 bases in the middle. The CDR3, as DNA: TGCAGCGTTAGGACAGATACGCAGTATTTT. Residues: CSVRTDTQYF.

This clone was found once. The chain is built from TRBV7-2 and TRBJ1-3; tentative D call: TRBD1 (5 bases). Deletions cut 5 bases from V and 1 base from J, with 15 bases between. Germline CDR1 and CDR2: SGHTA and FQGNSA. The CDR3 runs to 16 residues. CDR3 in amino acids: CASSPQAGPSGNTIYF. The CDR3 DNA sequence: TGTGCCAGCAGCCCGCAAGCAGGGCCTTCTGGAAACACCATATATTTT.